This T cell receptor beta chain was obtained from a study of T-cell reconstitution after alpha-beta-depleted transplantation in children. Notes on the study in general: Newly made T cells mostly supplied T-cell counts and diversity one year after transplant. Recipient T cells and thymic progenitors that survived gave rise to the high TCRbeta diversity observed at day 60 in some patients. Reportedly, alpha-beta T cells present about two months post-transplant originated from several hundred expanded clones of graft origin.

Unique molecular identifiers were used to barcode this TCRbeta library. TCRdb processed the PCR reads anew with MiXCR; each CDR3 protein has one entry. Of approximately 190,000 distinct CDR3 sequences listed, roughly 9.1% are singletons. The CDR3 is 14 amino acids. The V gene lost 7 bases and the J gene lost 5 bases, with 14 bases spanning the gap. There are many counts of this clonotype. Its antigen is undetermined. The sequence derives from a male patient aged 2 to 10 who had a stem cell transplant for acute myeloid leukemia, so the T cells may come from the graft donor. The chain combines TRBV12-3 or TRBV12-4 with TRBJ2-2; D not resolved. Sample: PBMCs, mostly from graft donor cells, taken 360 days after TCRalphabeta/CD19-depleted stem cell transplant. CDR3 DNA sequence: TGTGCCAGCAACGCCGGTGTCGGTACCGGGGAGCTGTTTTTT. Protein product: CASNAGVGTGELFF.